The 32 T cell receptor beta chains listed next were all sequenced from one sample in a study of CD8+ T cells in alopecia areata. After isolation, RNA underwent reverse transcription to generate cDNA as the sequencing template. Assay: immunoSEQ multiplex PCR; the TCRdb copy retains only in-frame clones and omits some. This table holds about 200,000 clones, over 55% found once. Treatment denoted: oral pan-JAK inhibitor, 5-10 mg twice daily. The sequencing here drew on CD4+ T cells sorted from blood, taken at week 24, from a patient treated with tofacitinib. The receptors were gathered from a human donor with alopecia areata.

The V call is TRBV19, the J call TRBJ2-7; 8 nucleotides agree with TRBD1. Losses at the gene ends were 5 bases for V and 0 bases for J; bases not matched to a gene: 3. CDR3 size: 14 residues. Germline V CDR1 and CDR2: LNHDA, SQIVND (reference sequence). CDR3 nucleotide sequence: TGTGCCAGTAGTCGGGACAGGAGCTCCTACGAGCAGTACTTC. It codes for CASSRDRSSYEQYF.

The chain combines TRBV29-1 with TRBJ2-3; TRBD1 aligns across 8 bases. Germline CDR1 is SQVTM and CDR2 is ANQGSEA. V was clipped by 7 bases and J by 4 bases; unmatched bases: 10. The CDR3 is 14 amino acids. CDR3 sequence reads: CSAGLDRVPDTQYF. For the CDR3, the DNA is TGCAGCGCGGGCTTGGACAGGGTCCCAGATACGCAGTATTTT.

With respect to this clone: In the same sample, other DNA sequences code for this CDR3. The CDR3 sequence is CASSQEEFQPQHF. CDR3 coding DNA: TGCGCCAGCAGCCAAGAAGAGTTTCAGCCCCAGCATTTT. The rearrangement links TRBV4-3 to TRBJ1-5; D is undetermined. Germline-derived CDR1 and CDR2 are LGHNA and YSLEER. The V and J ends lost 0 bases and 6 bases respectively, with 6 bases between them. The CDR3 has 13 amino acids.

This clone was observed a handful of times. This chain connects TRBV27 to TRBJ1-5; D remains ambiguous. CDR3 size: 15 residues. CDR1 MNHEY and CDR2 SMNVEV come from the germline V gene (reference sequence). Trimming removed 3 bases from V and 2 bases from J, with 11 bases in between. The DNA of the CDR3 is TGTGCCAGCAGTTTGGGGTTGGGTGGCAATCAGCCCCAGCATTTT. It encodes CASSLGLGGNQPQHF.

V gene TRBV5-1 combines with J gene TRBJ2-3; D unresolved. The germline V and J ends were trimmed by 0 bases and 1 base, with 9 bases remaining between them. The CDR3 runs 15 residues. Per germline, CDR1 SGHRS and CDR2 YFSETQ. The CDR3 coding sequence is TGCGCCAGCAGCTTGGCCGCGAAACGCACAGATACGCAGTATTTT. Translated: CASSLAAKRTDTQYF.

With regard to this clone: Other DNA sequences in this sample translate to the same CDR3. The chain has TRBV7-2 and TRBJ2-7; D not resolved. In germline, CDR1 is SGHTA, CDR2 FQGNSA. The CDR3 runs to 13 residues. V shed 1 base and J shed 2 bases, with 6 bases lying between them. The CDR3 DNA follows: TGTGCCAGCAGCTTAGGCTCCCCCTACGAGCAGTACTTC. As protein: CASSLGSPYEQYF.

CDR3 nucleotides: TGTGCCAGCACTACCAACTCGGCCCGCGGGAATGGCTACACCTTC. It translates to CASTTNSARGNGYTF. V gene TRBV2 combines with J gene TRBJ1-2; D not certain. Germline values: CDR1 SNHLY, CDR2 FYNNEI. The CDR3 spans 15 residues. V lost 7 bases and J lost 6, with 21 bases in between.

A single count supports this clone. This rearrangement joins TRBV29-1 to TRBJ1-2; perhaps TRBD1 as D (5 bases). This CDR3 has 13 residues. Trimming stripped 3 bases from V and 5 bases from J, with 13 bases between. Germline CDR1 and CDR2: SQVTM and ANQGSEA. For the CDR3, the DNA is TGCAGCGTTGATCGGGGCAGAACTTATGGCTACACCTTC. Amino acids: CSVDRGRTYGYTF.

This clone was counted only a few times. The rearrangement uses TRBV29-1 and TRBJ2-1, with D hard to call. V lost 3 bases to trimming and J lost 0 bases, with 15 bases between them. CDR3 length: 16 amino acids. Germline V gives CDR1 SQVTM, CDR2 ANQGSEA. CDR3 loop: CSVEYTSPSSYNEQFF. CDR3 nucleotides: TGCAGCGTTGAGTATACGTCCCCGAGCTCCTACAATGAGCAGTTCTTC.

The sample holds a few counts of this clone. The gene calls are TRBV9 and TRBJ1-4, with no clear D. Germline V lookup: CDR1 SGDLS, CDR2 YYNGEE. The ends were cut back, 1 base at V and 2 bases at J, with 9 bases in the middle. The CDR3 runs to 15 residues. DNA of the CDR3: TGTGCCAGCAGCGTAACCTTGGGGACTAATGAAAAACTGTTTTTT. Its protein is CASSVTLGTNEKLFF.

This clone was recorded a few times. The chain links TRBV23-1 to TRBJ1-2; a possible D gene is TRBD1 (5 bases). TRBV23-1 falls under the ORF class, with uncertain function. V gave up 3 bases and J gave up 0 bases, with 20 bases separating them. The CDR3 has 18 amino acids. Here the CDR3 DNA reads TGCGCCAGCAGTCATTGGTCTCCGGGGACGGCTGCTAACTATGGCTACACCTTC. It encodes CASSHWSPGTAANYGYTF.

The V call is TRBV27, the J call TRBJ2-5; D not certain. This CDR3 region has 13 residues. The germline V gene encodes CDR1 MNHEY and CDR2 SMNVEV (reference sequence). V lost 2 bases and J 5 bases, leaving 9 bases between the germline ends. The CDR3 coding sequence is TGTGCCAGCAGTTTAAGAGTAGGCGAGACCCAGTACTTC. Its translation is CASSLRVGETQYF.

The CDR3 DNA sequence: TGTGCCAGCAGTCGAGATAGTATCTCGCAGTTCTTC. It specifies CASSRDSISQFF. This chain joins TRBV13 and TRBJ2-1; no clear D. The CDR3 consists of 12 residues. Germline-derived CDR1 and CDR2 are PRHDT and FYEKMQ (reference sequence). With 6 bases removed from V and 12 bases from J, the gap between germline ends came to 15 bases.

The gene calls are TRBV6-5 and TRBJ1-6; D is unresolved. Between the trimmed V and J ends, which lost 0 bases and 13 bases, there was a span of 19 bases. The CDR3 length is 16 residues. CDR1 MNHEY and CDR2 SVGAGI come from the germline V gene. The CDR3 spells CASSYSSRFQEGPLHF. CDR3 DNA: TGTGCCAGCAGTTACTCATCTCGGTTCCAAGAAGGGCCCCTCCACTTT.

The V and J genes are TRBV30 and TRBJ2-5, with D perhaps TRBD2 (5 bases). CDR3 length: 16 residues. V was clipped by 1 base and J by 7 bases, with 22 bases between them. The germline V gene encodes CDR1 GTSNPN and CDR2 SVGIG (reference sequence). CDR3: CAWSAKGLPEAVTQYF. CDR3 nucleotides: TGTGCCTGGAGTGCCAAGGGTCTTCCGGAGGCGGTGACCCAGTACTTC.

The rearrangement uses TRBV6-6 and TRBJ2-2, with D possibly TRBD1 on 6 matching bases. The length of the CDR3 is 14 residues. Germline V gene lookup returns CDR1 MNHNY and CDR2 SVGAGI (reference sequence). V was shortened by 7 bases and J by 2 bases, with 11 bases between the two germline ends. The CDR3 region has the DNA TGTGCCAGCATGAGGACAGTCAACACCGGGGAGCTGTTTTTT. Protein: CASMRTVNTGELFF.

This chain links TRBV30 with TRBJ2-6; D might be TRBD1 (6 bases). The CDR3 consists of 17 residues. From germline, CDR1 is GTSNPN and CDR2 SVGIG (reference sequence). V lost 4 bases, J lost 4 bases, and 20 bases lay in between. The CDR3 loop reads CAWMGRGLSRGANVLTF. The CDR3, as DNA: TGTGCCTGGATGGGCAGGGGCCTTTCGCGCGGGGCCAACGTCCTGACTTTC.

The V and J genes are TRBV15 and TRBJ2-3; D unresolved. The CDR3 runs 17 residues. With 0 bases removed from V and 0 bases from J, the gap between germline ends came to 13 bases. Germline V gene data show CDR1 as LNHNV and CDR2 as YYDKDF (reference sequence). The CDR3 DNA is TGTGCCACCAGCAGAGATAGGGATACAACTAGCACAGATACGCAGTATTTT. Translation gives CATSRDRDTTSTDTQYF.

This clone showed up many times. The chain is built from TRBV7-2 and TRBJ2-1; D remains ambiguous. Trimming took 3 bases from V and 6 from J, leaving 9 bases between them. Germline V gives CDR1 SGHTA, CDR2 FQGNSA. This CDR3 region has 13 residues. The CDR3 protein is CASSFDVANEQFF. The CDR3 region has the DNA TGTGCCAGCAGCTTCGACGTCGCCAATGAGCAGTTCTTC. Full variable domain (missing parts from reference TRBV7-2 and TRBJ2-1): GAGVSQSPSNKVTEKGKDVELRCDPISGHTALYWYRQSLGQGLEFLIYFQGNSAPDKSGLPSDRFSAERTGGSVSTLTIQRTQQEDSAVYLCASSFDVANEQFFGPGTRLTVL.

V and J are TRBV7-2 and TRBJ1-5; 7 bases agree with TRBD1. CDR3 length equals 15 residues. Per germline, CDR1 SGHTA and CDR2 FQGNSA. V lost 5 bases and J lost 4; bases outside the gene matches: 8. The CDR3 coding sequence is TGTGCCAGCAGCAAGGAGGGACAGCATAATCAGCCCCAGCATTTT. Translating it yields CASSKEGQHNQPQHF.

V is TRBV14 and J is TRBJ1-1; D might be TRBD1 (5 bases). There are 14 residues in the CDR3. Germline CDR1 and CDR2: SGHDN and FVKESK. Trimming stripped 2 bases from V and 1 base from J, with 8 bases between. The CDR3 DNA is TGTGCCAGCAGCCAAATGACAGCGAACACTGAAGCTTTCTTT. Its translation is CASSQMTANTEAFF.

The rearrangement joins TRBV9 to TRBJ1-4; a possible D gene is TRBD1 (6 bases). V shed 2 bases and J shed 8 bases, with 19 bases lying between them. Looked up from germline, CDR1 is SGDLS and CDR2 is YYNGEE. The CDR3 runs to 16 residues. The CDR3 DNA is TGTGCCAGCAGCGTTTCCTTGGGGGCGAAGGGCGAAAAACTGTTTTTT. Translated: CASSVSLGAKGEKLFF.

The chain combines TRBV29-1 with TRBJ2-4, with unresolved D. The germline gives CDR1 SQVTM, CDR2 ANQGSEA. The CDR3 has 11 amino acids. With 6 bases removed from V and 8 bases from J, the gap between germline ends came to 11 bases. CDR3 protein: CSVVSLDIQYF. The CDR3 DNA reads TGCAGCGTAGTGAGCTTGGACATTCAGTACTTC. Variable domain in full (rest from reference TRBV29-1 and TRBJ2-4): SAVISQKPSRDICQRGTSLTIQCQVDSQVTMMFWYRQQPGQSLTLIATANQGSEATYESGFVIDKFPISRPNLTFSTLTVSNMSPEDSSIYLCSVVSLDIQYFGAGTRLSVL.

DNA for the CDR3: TGTGCCTGGAGATGGAGACTAGCGGGGGCGTCCGGGGAGCTGTTTTTT. Translation: CAWRWRLAGASGELFF. J is TRBJ2-2 and V is TRBV30, with 12 bases identical to TRBD2. After removal of 3 bases from V and 6 bases from J, the junction contained 8 bases not matched to a gene. This CDR3 spans 16 amino acids. Per the germline V gene, CDR1 is GTSNPN and CDR2 is SVGIG (reference sequence).

This clone was seen a single time. The rearrangement joins TRBV27 to TRBJ2-7; TRBD2 is a possible D gene (6 bases). CDR3 length: 14 amino acids. From germline, CDR1 is MNHEY and CDR2 SMNVEV (reference sequence). Deletions cut 4 bases from V and 1 base from J, with 11 bases between. CDR3 sequence (DNA): TGTGCCAGCAGTTCCGCCGGGACTTCCTACGAGCAGTACTTC. Its translation is CASSSAGTSYEQYF.

With regard to this clone: This sample includes further DNA sequences coding for the same CDR3. V is TRBV29-1 and J is TRBJ2-7, with TRBD1 matching 8 bases. CDR1 is SQVTM, CDR2 ANQGSEA, per germline. CDR3 length equals 12 residues. V was clipped by 5 bases and J by 3 bases; unmatched bases: 3. The CDR3 bases are TGCAGCGTTCGGACAGGGAGCTACGAGCAGTACTTC. It yields the protein CSVRTGSYEQYF.

This chain joins TRBV13 and TRBJ2-2; no definite D call. V lost 0 bases, J lost 2 bases, and 7 bases lay in between. The CDR3 has 15 amino acids. CDR1 and CDR2 (germline): PRHDT, FYEKMQ (reference sequence). The CDR3 sequence: CASSLGGINTGELFF. For the CDR3, the DNA is TGTGCCAGCAGCTTAGGTGGGATTAACACCGGGGAGCTGTTTTTT.

The CDR3 here is CAISKNTDTQYF. Written as DNA, the CDR3 is TGTGCCATCTCGAAAAACACAGATACGCAGTATTTT. The chain carries TRBV10-3 and TRBJ2-3; D remains ambiguous. Germline CDR1 ENHRY, CDR2 SYGVKD. The V gene lost 8 bases and the J gene lost 2 bases, with 8 bases spanning the gap. The CDR3 sequence is 12 residues long.

The gene calls are TRBV29-1 and TRBJ2-7; 11 bases are a match to TRBD1. Germline CDR1 SQVTM, CDR2 ANQGSEA. The CDR3 sequence is 15 residues long. V gave up 1 base and J gave up 2 bases; unmatched junction bases: 4. CDR3 sequence reads: CSVEGRDRGTYEQYF. DNA for the CDR3: TGCAGCGTTGAAGGGAGGGACAGGGGGACCTACGAGCAGTACTTC.

The chain recombines TRBV6-1 with TRBJ1-2; 9 bases fit TRBD1. This CDR3 has 15 amino acids. Trimming took 2 bases from V and 3 from J; bases not matched to a gene: 4. The V gene's germline CDR1 is MNHNS and CDR2 SASEGT. The CDR3 loop reads CASSERDRAYYGYTF. Written as DNA, the CDR3 is TGTGCCAGCAGTGAAAGGGACAGGGCCTACTATGGCTACACCTTC.

The J gene is TRBJ1-1, the V gene TRBV2; possible D gene TRBD1, 5 bases. Between the trimmed V and J ends, which lost 5 bases and 7 bases, there was a span of 11 bases. Germline loops: CDR1 SNHLY, CDR2 FYNNEI. The CDR3 length is 12 residues. CDR3 nucleotide sequence: TGTGCCAGCAGTTGGGGGATCGGTGAAGCTTTCTTT. Translation gives CASSWGIGEAFF.

This clone was picked up a small number of times. The same CDR3 can be traced to other DNA sequences in this sample. This chain joins TRBV7-2 and TRBJ2-6; D uncertain. The germline CDR1 and CDR2 sequences are SGHTA and FQGNSA. Trimming shortened V by 0 bases and J by 3 bases, and 0 bases separated the two germline ends. This CDR3 spans 13 amino acids. CDR3 nucleotides: TGTGCCAGCAGCTTAGCTGGGGCCAACGTCCTGACTTTC. As protein: CASSLAGANVLTF.